This T cell receptor beta chain was recovered during a study of control samples from healthy donors and cancer patients. Libraries were prepared by immunoSEQ multiplex PCR; TCRdb keeps only in-frame clonotypes and omits some of them. Here the sample spans approximately 49,000 clones, around 85% being singletons. The sequence derives from a woman between 45 and 60 years old with lung cancer. Sequencing was done on a sample of PBMCs.

The CDR3 loop reads CSARGLVQETQYF. The CDR3, as DNA: TGCAGCGCCCGGGGACTAGTCCAAGAGACCCAGTACTTC. The chain uses TRBV29-1 and TRBJ2-5; 8 bases match TRBD2. The trim removed 7 bases at V and 1 base at J, leaving 5 bases unmatched. The germline V gene has CDR1 SQVTM and CDR2 ANQGSEA. The CDR3 has 13 amino acids.